This T cell receptor (beta chain) was sequenced for a study of blood T cell repertoires in COVID-19. Study details: Acute and convalescent COVID-19 specimens originated in the United States, Italy and Spain.

As handled by the study authors: The authors estimated nucleated cell counts from reference gene primer amplification. Sequencing used immunoSEQ multiplex PCR; TCRdb keeps in-frame clones, though not all of them. V, J and clone size are those of that table, while D and trimming were read from the DNA. Counted here are over 400,000 clones, 70% to 90% occurring once; the ten biggest clones make up roughly 8.5%. Participant ages covered about 18 to 89 years across 20 to 30 US areas. Two consecutive negative NP/OP PCR tests, clearance, or resolved symptoms defined Cohort 3 recovery. Trimming cost V 6 bases and J 4 bases; bases outside gene matches: 6. The CDR3 is made up of 15 amino acids. Per germline, CDR1 WSHSY and CDR2 SAAADI.

This receptor was obtained from a woman aged 60-75 years who had recovered from COVID-19. J is TRBJ2-3 and V is TRBV10-2, with TRBD1 matching over 11 bases. The sample consisted of PBMCs or T cells enriched from blood (not recorded which). Here the CDR3 reads CASSLGQGASDTQYF. The CDR3 DNA reads TGCGCCAGCAGCTTAGGACAGGGGGCCTCAGATACGCAGTATTTT.